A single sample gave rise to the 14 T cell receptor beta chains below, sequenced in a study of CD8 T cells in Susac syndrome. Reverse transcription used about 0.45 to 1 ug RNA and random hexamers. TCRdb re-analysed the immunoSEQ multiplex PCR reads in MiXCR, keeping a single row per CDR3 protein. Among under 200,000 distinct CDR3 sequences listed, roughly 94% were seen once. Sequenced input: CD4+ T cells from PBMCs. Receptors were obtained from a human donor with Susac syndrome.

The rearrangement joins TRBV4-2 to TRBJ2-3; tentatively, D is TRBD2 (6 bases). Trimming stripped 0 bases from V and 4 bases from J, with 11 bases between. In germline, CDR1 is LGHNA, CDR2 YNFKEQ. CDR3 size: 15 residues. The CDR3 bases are TGTGCCAGCAGCCAAGAACAGCTAGCGTCAGATACGCAGTATTTT. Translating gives CASSQEQLASDTQYF.

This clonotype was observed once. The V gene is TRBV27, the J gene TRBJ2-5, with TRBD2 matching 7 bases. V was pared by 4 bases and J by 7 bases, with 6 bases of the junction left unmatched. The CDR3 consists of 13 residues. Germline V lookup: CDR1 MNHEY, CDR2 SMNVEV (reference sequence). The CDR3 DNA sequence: TGTGCCAGCAGTTGGGGCAGGGAGGGGACCCAGTACTTC. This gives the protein CASSWGREGTQYF.

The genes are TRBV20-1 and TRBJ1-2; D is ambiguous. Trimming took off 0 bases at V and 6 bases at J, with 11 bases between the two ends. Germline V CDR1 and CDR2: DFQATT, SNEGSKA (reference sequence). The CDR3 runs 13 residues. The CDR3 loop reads CSARDVGVNGYTF. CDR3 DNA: TGCAGTGCTAGAGATGTGGGAGTCAATGGCTACACCTTC.

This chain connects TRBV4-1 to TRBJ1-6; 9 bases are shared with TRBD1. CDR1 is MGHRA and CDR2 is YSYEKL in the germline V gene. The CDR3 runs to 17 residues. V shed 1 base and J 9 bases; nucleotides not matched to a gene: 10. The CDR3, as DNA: TGCGCCAGCAGCCAAGTCCCATCCGGGACAGGGAGTTCACCCCTCCACTTT. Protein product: CASSQVPSGTGSSPLHF.

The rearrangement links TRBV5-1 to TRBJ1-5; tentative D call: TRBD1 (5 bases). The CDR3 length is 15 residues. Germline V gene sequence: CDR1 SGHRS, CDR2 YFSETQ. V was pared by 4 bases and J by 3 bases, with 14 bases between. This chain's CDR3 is CASSPGLQANQPQHF. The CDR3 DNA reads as TGCGCCAGCAGCCCGGGGTTACAGGCCAATCAGCCCCAGCATTTT.

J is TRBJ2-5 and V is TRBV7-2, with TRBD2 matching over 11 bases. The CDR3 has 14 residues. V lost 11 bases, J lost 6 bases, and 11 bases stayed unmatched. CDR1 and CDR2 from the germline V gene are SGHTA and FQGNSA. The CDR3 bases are TGTGCCGGACATAGCGGGGGGGCCGGAAAGACCCAGTACTTC. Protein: CAGHSGGAGKTQYF.

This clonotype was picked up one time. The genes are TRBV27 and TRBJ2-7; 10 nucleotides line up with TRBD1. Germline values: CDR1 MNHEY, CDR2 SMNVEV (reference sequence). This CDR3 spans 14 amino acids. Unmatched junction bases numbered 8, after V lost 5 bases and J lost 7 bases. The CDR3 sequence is CASSPGTGEREQYF. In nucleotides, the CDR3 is TGTGCCAGCAGTCCCGGGACAGGGGAGAGGGAGCAGTACTTC.

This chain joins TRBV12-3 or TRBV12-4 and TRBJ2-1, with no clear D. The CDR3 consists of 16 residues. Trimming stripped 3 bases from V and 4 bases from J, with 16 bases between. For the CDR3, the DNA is TGTGCCAGCAGTTTGATAGGCAGTAAAGTGTACAATGAGCAGTTCTTC. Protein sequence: CASSLIGSKVYNEQFF.

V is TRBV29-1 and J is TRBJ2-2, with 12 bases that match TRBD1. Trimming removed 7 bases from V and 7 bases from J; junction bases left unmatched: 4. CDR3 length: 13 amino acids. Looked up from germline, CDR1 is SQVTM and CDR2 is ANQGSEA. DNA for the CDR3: TGCAGCGGGGGACAGGGGGCCGGCGGGGAGCTGTTTTTT. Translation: CSGGQGAGGELFF.

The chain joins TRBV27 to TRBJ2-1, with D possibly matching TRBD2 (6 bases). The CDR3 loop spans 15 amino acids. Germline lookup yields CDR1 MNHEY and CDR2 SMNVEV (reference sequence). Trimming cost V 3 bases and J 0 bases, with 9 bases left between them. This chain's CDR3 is CASSLAGLSYNEQFF. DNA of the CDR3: TGTGCCAGCAGTTTGGCGGGGCTCTCCTACAATGAGCAGTTCTTC.

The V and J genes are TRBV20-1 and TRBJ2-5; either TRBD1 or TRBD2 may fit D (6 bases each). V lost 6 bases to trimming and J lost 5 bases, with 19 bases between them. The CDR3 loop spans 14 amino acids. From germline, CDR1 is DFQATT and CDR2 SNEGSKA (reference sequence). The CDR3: CSAPKGGSSETQYF. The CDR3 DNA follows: TGCAGTGCCCCAAAGGGGGGCAGTTCGGAGACCCAGTACTTC.

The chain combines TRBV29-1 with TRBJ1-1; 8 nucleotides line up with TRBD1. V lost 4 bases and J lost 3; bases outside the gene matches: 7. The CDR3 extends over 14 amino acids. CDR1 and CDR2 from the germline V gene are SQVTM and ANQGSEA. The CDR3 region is CSVVGTGGDTEAFF. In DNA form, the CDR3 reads TGCAGCGTTGTGGGCACAGGGGGGGACACTGAAGCTTTCTTT. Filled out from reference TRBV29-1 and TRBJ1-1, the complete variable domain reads SAVISQKPSRDICQRGTSLTIQCQVDSQVTMMFWYRQQPGQSLTLIATANQGSEATYESGFVIDKFPISRPNLTFSTLTVSNMSPEDSSIYLCSVVGTGGDTEAFFGQGTRLTVV.

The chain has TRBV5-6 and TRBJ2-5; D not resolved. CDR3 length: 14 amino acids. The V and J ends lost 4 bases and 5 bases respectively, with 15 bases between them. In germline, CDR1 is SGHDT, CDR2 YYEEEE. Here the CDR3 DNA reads TGTGCCAGCAGCCCTCAGGTCCGCGGCGAGACCCAGTACTTC. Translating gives CASSPQVRGETQYF.

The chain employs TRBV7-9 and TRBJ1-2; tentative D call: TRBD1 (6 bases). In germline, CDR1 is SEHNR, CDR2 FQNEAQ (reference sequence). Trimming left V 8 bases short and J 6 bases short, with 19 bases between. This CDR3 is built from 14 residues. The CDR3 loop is CASFKGAGADGYTF. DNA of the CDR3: TGTGCCAGCTTCAAAGGTGCAGGGGCAGATGGCTACACCTTC.